This T cell receptor beta chain was identified during a study of cytomegalovirus exposure and HLA in healthy donors. Whole-study results and caveats: Owing to their indistinguishability, certain V segments, notably TRBV6-2 and TRBV6-3, were excluded. The listing of 150 to 200 TCR beta chains classed them as cytomegalovirus-associated. Presence/absence analysis assumed near-uniform sequencing depth across donors. With later analysis, a missense DCLRE1C variant became linked to TCR beta V- and J-gene trimming.

Per the germline V gene, CDR1 is MGHDK and CDR2 is SYGVNS. The CDR3 runs 12 residues. The J segment lost 2 bases and the V segment lost 8 bases, leaving 0 bases of the junction unmatched. The PCR ran on 60 Vbeta and 13 Jbeta primers. Here immunoSEQ multiplex PCR was the method, and the copy in TCRdb shows in-frame clones only, minus some. The profile shows about 88,000 clones, roughly 71% of them singletons. By share, this clone counts as medium-sized. What it binds is unknown. This sequence joins TRBV25-1 and TRBJ2-7; 10 nucleotides align to TRBD1. The material sequenced was PBMCs. This clonotype originated in a woman between 18 and 29 years old in good health and CMV-seropositive. DNA of the CDR3: TGTGCCAGCGGACAGGGGGCCTACGAGCAGTACTTC. This codes for CASGQGAYEQYF.